Reported below is one TCR beta chain. This clonotype has more than one count but fewer than ten. This receptor's antigen is unknown. Qualities for individual bases were not recorded, and no much larger clone is one base off. These data come from a study of T cells after yellow fever vaccination (dated by TCRdb to about 2019). About the study as a whole: Libraries from fractions with low cell numbers were prepared with the SMART-Seq v4 Ultra Low Input RNA kit. To track T-cell clones before and after primary and booster YFV17D yellow fever vaccination, bulk TCR alpha and beta repertoires were sequenced longitudinally. Two healthy male donors, one aged 18 to 30 and one aged 30 to 40 years, made up the cohort. Blood samples were taken at several timepoints before and after primary and secondary immunization, and bulk PBMC replicates and cell subsets were isolated.

Results and caveats for the whole study, not just this receptor: The secondary T-cell response was found to be weaker but faster than the primary response, with a peak reached on day 5 rather than on day 15. Most clones expanded after primary vaccination (approximately 96% of CD4 and 88% of CD8) were re-detected after the booster, suggesting that broad memory maintenance occurred. The study included only a couple of donors, which limits how far the findings can be generalized. A small fraction of clonotypes showed up in both the CD4 and CD8 compartments, probably as a result of convergent recombination. FACS-sorted repertoires could contain abundant contaminating clonotypes from the bulk population, so computational filtering was required.

Read against the paper, the sample's treatment or condition label means: live attenuated yellow fever vaccine strain. At each blood-draw timepoint, two biological replicates of bulk PBMCs were collected. PBMCs were isolated from peripheral blood using a standard Ficoll-Paque protocol. RNA was extracted with TriZol from bulk PBMCs, CD4 and CD8 fractions, and dextramer-positive and dextramer-negative fractions. From the cysteine through the phenylalanine, the CDR3 covers 13 amino acids. Solely the CDR3 DNA is kept, with 39 bases framed from the first base. As encoded in the germline V gene (reference sequence), CDR1 is DFQATT while CDR2 is SNEGSKA. From V the trimming removes 5 bases and from J it removes 11 bases, while the gene matches leave 12 bases of the junction unaccounted for. TCR cDNA was synthesized by 5'RACE template switching, through which a universal primer site and unique molecular identifiers were introduced. Priming of cDNA synthesis was performed from both the TCR alpha and TCR beta constant segments. Library amplification involved two PCR steps, and the second step added sample barcodes and sequencing adapters. Sequencing of libraries was done on Illumina HiSeq 2500 (2x100 bp) or NovaSeq (2x150 bp). Concerning the study's data processing: MIGEC handled demultiplexing of reads and collapsing into UMI consensus sequences, while MiXCR performed V(D)J alignment. Using edgeR on replicate PBMC samples, clonotypes were called vaccine-responding if FDR was below 0.01 and the log2 fold change was above 5 up to day 15. Each bulk clonotype received a CD4 or CD8 identity based on whether the sequenced CD4 or CD8 repertoire contained that clonotype at higher abundance. The public reads were reprocessed in TCRdb via fastp at Q25 and MiXCR, keeping in-frame beta chains. Each record represents a unique CDR3 protein, reported with the most common genes and DNA among its rows. TCRdb, not the original authors, processed these V and J calls. Present in this sample are hundreds of thousands of distinct CDR3 sequences, 13% of which were seen just once. The top ten hold around an eighth of the sample.

This clonotype was obtained from a man aged 25-40 years who received the YFV17D yellow fever vaccine. The sample in question was PBMCs, obtained on the day of the yellow fever booster vaccination. The rearrangement combines TRBV20-1 with TRBJ1-1, with 9 bases matching TRBD1. The nucleotide sequence is TGCAGTGCTCCTGAGTCACAGGGGGCGGTGGCTTTCTTT. This yields the protein CSAPESQGAVAFF.